Below, 11 T cell receptor beta chains from the same sample are listed, as sequenced in a study of T cells in Graves' hyperthyroidism and ophthalmopathy. Amplification of TCR beta CDR3 regions was performed using RNA transcripts as template. TCR CDR3 underwent first-round RT-PCR with the HTBI primer set. Via MiXCR, TCRdb re-called the multiplex PCR reads, giving one row per CDR3 protein. The table has about 560,000 distinct CDR3 sequences, around 45% seen once; the top ten hold about 7.9%. Sequenced material: peripheral blood or thyroid tissue (not recorded which). The receptors originated from a woman younger than 35 with Graves' hyperthyroidism.

The chain employs TRBV9 and TRBJ1-3; no clear D. V was pared by 4 bases and J by 0 bases, with 14 bases between. CDR3 length: 16 amino acids. CDR1 is SGDLS, CDR2 YYNGEE, per germline. The CDR3 nucleotides read TGTGCCAGCAGCCCCCGACCAGCCGCCTCTGGAAACACCATATATTTT. This encodes CASSPRPAASGNTIYF.

The chain joins TRBV9 to TRBJ2-3; D gene uncertain. Trimming stripped 4 bases from V and 5 bases from J, with 14 bases between. This CDR3 has 14 amino acids. Germline CDR1 reads SGDLS; CDR2 reads YYNGEE. The CDR3 here is CASSSGPFQDTQYF. CDR3 bases: TGTGCCAGCAGCTCAGGACCATTCCAAGATACGCAGTATTTT.

This clonotype was counted ten times or more. The V gene is TRBV25-1, the J gene TRBJ2-2; D remains unclear. The V gene lost 4 bases and the J gene lost 2 bases, with 5 bases spanning the gap. CDR1 and CDR2 from the germline V gene are MGHDK and SYGVNS. The CDR3 is 13 amino acids. In DNA form, the CDR3 reads TGTGCCAGCAGTGCGACTAACACCGGGGAGCTGTTTTTT. It translates to CASSATNTGELFF.

The CDR3 region has the DNA TGTGCCAGCAGCACCCTGACTCGTGGGGCTTTCTTT. Its protein product is CASSTLTRGAFF. This rearrangement joins TRBV7-4 to TRBJ1-1; D call uncertain. Germline V gives CDR1 SGHVT, CDR2 SQSDAQ. V dropped 5 bases and J dropped 11 bases, with 15 bases sitting between them. This CDR3 is 12 amino acids long.

The V and J genes are TRBV2 and TRBJ2-7; 10 bases agree with TRBD1. The length of the CDR3 is 14 residues. Germline loops: CDR1 SNHLY, CDR2 FYNNEI. Germline trimming cut 5 bases from V and 6 bases from J; bases unmatched to any gene: 7. CDR3 coding DNA: TGTGCCAGCAGTCGGGACAGGGGAGTTGCCGAGCAGTACTTC. Its translation: CASSRDRGVAEQYF.

This clonotype was counted many times. The gene calls are TRBV7-8 and TRBJ1-5; D not resolved. Germline-derived CDR1 and CDR2 are SGHVS and FQNEAQ. V dropped 4 bases and J dropped 3 bases, with 13 bases sitting between them. The CDR3 sequence is 15 residues long. The CDR3 protein is CASSSTGVNNQPQHF. CDR3 bases: TGTGCCAGCAGCTCGACGGGTGTTAACAATCAGCCCCAGCATTTT.

The chain couples TRBV19 to TRBJ2-7, with D uncertain. Trimming took 3 bases from V and 7 from J, leaving 19 bases between them. This CDR3 spans 15 amino acids. Germline-derived CDR1 and CDR2 are LNHDA and SQIVND (reference sequence). CDR3 residues: CASSILNSGIGEQYF. In DNA form, the CDR3 reads TGTGCCAGTAGTATCTTGAACTCGGGCATCGGAGAGCAGTACTTC.

The V and J genes are TRBV2 and TRBJ1-2; 7 bases are shared with TRBD1. Germline CDR1 SNHLY, CDR2 FYNNEI. V shed 5 bases and J 7 bases; nucleotides not matched to a gene: 13. This CDR3 is 15 amino acids long. The CDR3 DNA reads as TGTGCCAGCAGTTCAGGACAGGAGTCGACCTCTGGCTACACCTTC. Amino acid sequence: CASSSGQESTSGYTF.

A remark on this clonotype: One base away lies a much larger clone, so this may be a sequencing read error. The chain joins TRBV29-1 to TRBJ2-7; D assignment may be TRBD1 or TRBD2 (5 bases each). CDR3 length: 14 amino acids. Trimming stripped 5 bases from V and 6 bases from J, with 20 bases between. The germline CDR1 and CDR2 sequences are SQVTM and ANQGSEA. This CDR3 reads CSVQAGAYAFEQYF. The CDR3 DNA is TGCAGCGTTCAAGCCGGGGCTTACGCGTTCGAGCAGTACTTC.

This clonotype was seen a handful of times. The chain has TRBV7-2 and TRBJ2-5, with a possible D match to TRBD2 (6 bases). Germline loops: CDR1 SGHTA, CDR2 FQGNSA. Trimming cost V 4 bases and J 1 base, with 13 bases left between them. This CDR3 comprises 15 residues. CDR3 amino acids: CASSSIAGPQETQYF. DNA of the CDR3: TGTGCCAGCAGCTCAATCGCGGGACCCCAAGAGACCCAGTACTTC.

This rearrangement joins TRBV19 to TRBJ2-7; the D gene could be TRBD1 or TRBD2 (5 bases each). There are 15 residues in the CDR3. In germline, CDR1 is LNHDA, CDR2 SQIVND (reference sequence). Trimming removed 5 bases at V and 3 bases at J, with 17 bases between. In DNA, the CDR3 is TGTGCCAGTAGTGTGTACCGGGACCGAGACTACGAGCAGTACTTC. The encoded protein is CASSVYRDRDYEQYF.